These 24 T cell receptor beta chains were all obtained from the same sample, sequenced in a study of T cells in tumors after PD-1 blockade (dated by TCRdb to between 2019 and 2020). The label giving this sample's time point can be read as: after anti-PD-1 therapy. Library prep was done by the immunoSEQ multiplex PCR assay. Not all clones reach the TCRdb copy of this immuneACCESS table, which keeps in-frame sequences only. Checked studies attribute under half of the gap to unresolved V genes and leave the rest unexplained. The sample contains approximately 10,000 clones, approximately 61% of them found a single time. The top ten constitute over 10% of the sample. The source material was tumor tissue, sampled after anti-PD-1 treatment. These TCRs come from a human donor with basal cell carcinoma.

The rearrangement joins TRBV6-6 to TRBJ1-6; D call uncertain. Germline V gene lookup returns CDR1 MNHNY and CDR2 SVGAGI (reference sequence). The CDR3 is made up of 14 amino acids. The V gene lost 2 bases and the J gene lost 10 bases, with 12 bases spanning the gap. For the CDR3, the DNA is TGTGCCAGCAGTTACCAGAGGGCTCGCTCACCCCTCCACTTT. It specifies CASSYQRARSPLHF.

The rearrangement joins TRBV7-3 to TRBJ1-2; D uncertain. CDR3 length equals 15 residues. Germline assignment: CDR1 SGHTA and CDR2 FQGTGA. V was shortened by 7 bases and J by 0 bases, with 15 bases between the two germline ends. The CDR3 loop is CASTLGPGPNYGYTF. The CDR3 DNA sequence: TGTGCCAGCACCCTAGGGCCAGGTCCTAACTATGGCTACACCTTC.

J is TRBJ1-5 and V is TRBV2; TRBD1 matches at 8 bases. The CDR3 has 16 amino acids. CDR1 and CDR2 from the germline V gene are SNHLY and FYNNEI. The J segment lost 6 bases and the V segment lost 5 bases, leaving 12 bases of the junction unmatched. CDR3 loop: CASSKDRVGASQPQHF. The CDR3 region has the DNA TGTGCCAGCAGTAAGGACAGGGTAGGGGCGAGTCAGCCCCAGCATTTT.

This clone was detected once. V usage is TRBV10-2 and J usage is TRBJ2-2; TRBD1 aligns across 7 bases. V shed 6 bases, J shed 7 bases, and the junction held 8 bases outside the gene matches. The CDR3 loop spans 14 amino acids. Germline V lookup: CDR1 WSHSY, CDR2 SAAADI. The CDR3 reads CASSAPGDSGELFF. The CDR3 DNA follows: TGCGCCAGCAGCGCCCCAGGGGACAGCGGGGAGCTGTTTTTT.

This clone appeared a single time. The chain links TRBV7-2 to TRBJ1-5, with D uncertain. Trimming shortened V by 5 bases and J by 5 bases, and 10 bases separated the two germline ends. Germline V gene lookup returns CDR1 SGHTA and CDR2 FQGNSA. CDR3 length equals 13 residues. The DNA of the CDR3 is TGTGCCAGCAGCCCTGGAGGGTATCAGCCCCAGCATTTT. As protein: CASSPGGYQPQHF.

The genes are TRBV6-1 and TRBJ2-7, with D uncertain. Germline lookup yields CDR1 MNHNS and CDR2 SASEGT. The CDR3 sequence is 11 residues long. V shed 2 bases and J shed 7 bases, with 6 bases lying between them. DNA for the CDR3: TGTGCCAGCAGTGAATTGAGGGAGCAGTACTTC. It encodes CASSELREQYF.

The sample holds one count of this clone. This sequence joins TRBV11-3 and TRBJ1-2, with D perhaps matching TRBD1 (5 bases). Trimming left V 5 bases short and J 11 bases short, with 15 bases between. Germline values: CDR1 SGHNT, CDR2 YENEEA. The CDR3 loop spans 12 amino acids. In DNA form, the CDR3 reads TGTGCCAGCAGCCTGGGACCGGGCTCTTACACCTTC. It specifies CASSLGPGSYTF.

The rearrangement links TRBV4-2 to TRBJ2-2; 11 nucleotides agree with TRBD2. This CDR3 is 16 amino acids long. Germline V gene sequence: CDR1 LGHNA, CDR2 YNFKEQ. Losses at the gene ends were 1 base for V and 7 bases for J; bases not matched to a gene: 5. CDR3 nucleotide sequence: TGTGCCAGCAGCCAAGTTCTAGCGGGAGGCGTCGGGGAGCTGTTTTTT. This encodes CASSQVLAGGVGELFF.

The rearrangement uses TRBV19 and TRBJ2-3, with D uncertain. CDR3 length: 14 residues. In germline, CDR1 is LNHDA, CDR2 SQIVND (reference sequence). Between the trimmed V and J ends, which lost 3 bases and 4 bases, there was a span of 11 bases. In DNA form, the CDR3 reads TGTGCCAGTAGTATGGGTGGCGGCGCAGATACGCAGTATTTT. Its protein product is CASSMGGGADTQYF. The full variable domain, its missing parts supplied by reference TRBV19 and TRBJ2-3, is DGGITQSPKYLFRKEGQNVTLSCEQNLNHDAMYWYRQDPGQGLRLIYYSQIVNDFQKGDIAEGYSVSREKKESFPLTVTSAQKNPTAFYLCASSMGGGADTQYFGPGTRLTVL.

The chain carries TRBV5-1 and TRBJ1-4; D not resolved. V gave up 4 bases and J gave up 0 bases, with 7 bases separating them. CDR1 SGHRS and CDR2 YFSETQ come from the germline V gene. This CDR3 has 14 residues. The CDR3 reads CASSPSATNEKLFF. DNA for the CDR3: TGCGCCAGCAGCCCGTCTGCAACTAATGAAAAACTGTTTTTT.

The rearrangement links TRBV9 to TRBJ2-3; no firm D call. V gave up 0 bases and J gave up 0 bases, with 17 bases separating them. The CDR3 is made up of 18 amino acids. CDR1 is SGDLS and CDR2 is YYNGEE in the germline V gene. CDR3 region: CASSVVSTGGSSTDTQYF. CDR3 sequence (DNA): TGTGCCAGCAGCGTAGTGTCAACGGGTGGTTCTAGCACAGATACGCAGTATTTT.

The chain employs TRBV27 and TRBJ2-3; tentatively, D is TRBD1 (5 bases). The germline V gene has CDR1 MNHEY and CDR2 SMNVEV (reference sequence). V gave up 3 bases and J gave up 0 bases, with 7 bases separating them. The CDR3 runs to 14 residues. For the CDR3, the DNA is TGTGCCAGCAGTTTTAGGGGAAGCACAGATACGCAGTATTTT. Residues: CASSFRGSTDTQYF.

V is TRBV4-3 and J is TRBJ2-3; 7 bases are shared with TRBD2. The CDR3 spans 15 residues. Germline values: CDR1 LGHNA, CDR2 YSLEER. V trimming: 4 bases; J trimming: 2 bases; junction bases outside the gene matches: 6. CDR3 sequence (DNA): TGCGCCAGCAGCCCCCGGGACTACTTCACAGATACGCAGTATTTT. Translated: CASSPRDYFTDTQYF.

V usage is TRBV24-1 and J usage is TRBJ1-2; D gene ambiguous. Germline V lookup: CDR1 KGHDR, CDR2 SFDVKD. V was shortened by 5 bases and J by 4 bases, with 7 bases between the two germline ends. This CDR3 region has 12 residues. The CDR3 loop is CATSAAGYGYTF. DNA for the CDR3: TGTGCCACCAGTGCTGCCGGCTATGGCTACACCTTC.

The chain is built from TRBV7-6 and TRBJ2-3; weak D call: TRBD2 (6 bases). The CDR3 is made up of 14 amino acids. Trimming took 5 bases from V and 2 from J, leaving 11 bases between them. Germline V gene sequence: CDR1 SGHVS, CDR2 FNYEAQ. The CDR3 loop reads CASSQGGFTDTQYF. The CDR3 coding sequence is TGTGCCAGCAGCCAAGGAGGGTTCACAGATACGCAGTATTTT.

V is TRBV21-1 and J is TRBJ2-1; the tabulated D call, TRBD2, remains unverified against the DNA. TRBV21-1 is marked as a pseudogene. CDR3 size: 18 residues. The CDR3 loop reads CASAWWILTGGSGRAKFF. CDR3 nucleotide sequence: TGTGCCAGCGCGTGGTGGATCCTGACAGGGGGTAGCGGGAGAGCGAAGTTCTTC.

Within the sample, this clone is medium-sized. The rearrangement links TRBV27 to TRBJ1-4; D is unresolved. The CDR3 consists of 13 residues. The V and J ends lost 5 bases and 5 bases respectively, with 9 bases between them. CDR1 and CDR2 (germline): MNHEY, SMNVEV (reference sequence). This CDR3 reads CASSVRENEKLFF. Written as DNA, the CDR3 is TGTGCCAGCAGTGTCCGGGAGAATGAAAAACTGTTTTTT.

This chain links TRBV9 with TRBJ2-1; D perhaps matches TRBD1 (5 bases). Germline lookup yields CDR1 SGDLS and CDR2 YYNGEE. The CDR3 contains 15 residues. Trimming left V 1 base short and J 8 bases short, with 16 bases between. The CDR3 DNA is TGTGCCAGCAGCGTAATCCCCCTCCCCAGGGATGAGCAGTTCTTC. Translated: CASSVIPLPRDEQFF.

The chain recombines TRBV6-2 or TRBV6-3 with TRBJ2-3; 7 positions agree with TRBD1. In germline, CDR1 is MNHEY, CDR2 SVGEGT. The length of the CDR3 is 14 residues. J was trimmed by 5 bases and V by 4 bases; bases with no gene match: 6. The CDR3 DNA follows: TGTGCCAGCAGTTCAGGGGGTGGTATAGATACGCAGTATTTT. This codes for CASSSGGGIDTQYF.

This clone was observed a single time. The genes are TRBV12-3 or TRBV12-4 and TRBJ1-5; maybe TRBD1 (5 bases). This CDR3 comprises 13 residues. Trimming pared 2 bases from V and 5 bases from J, leaving 7 bases between. The CDR3 DNA is TGTGCCAGCAGTTTATCAGGGTATCAGCCCCAGCATTTT. This codes for CASSLSGYQPQHF.

A single count supports this clone. This chain links TRBV30 with TRBJ2-7, with 9 bases that match TRBD1. Trimming took 0 bases from V and 6 from J; bases not matched to a gene: 9. Looked up from germline, CDR1 is GTSNPN and CDR2 is SVGIG (reference sequence). The CDR3 has 15 amino acids. CDR3 nucleotides: TGTGCCTGGAGTGTACTGGGACAGGGATCGAGCGAGCAGTACTTC. Residues: CAWSVLGQGSSEQYF.

V usage is TRBV12-3 or TRBV12-4 and J usage is TRBJ2-7, with D uncertain. This CDR3 spans 11 amino acids. The germline V and J ends were trimmed by 6 bases and 3 bases, with 6 bases remaining between them. The CDR3: CASSSFYEQYF. CDR3 bases: TGTGCCAGCAGCTCATTCTACGAGCAGTACTTC.

V gene TRBV27 combines with J gene TRBJ1-4, with D perhaps matching TRBD1 (5 bases). Germline lookup yields CDR1 MNHEY and CDR2 SMNVEV (reference sequence). The CDR3 has 14 amino acids. The CDR3, as DNA: TGTGCAAGCGGGAGGGGAAACGGCAATGAAAAACTGTTTTTT. Its protein is CASGRGNGNEKLFF.

A single count supports this clone. The chain combines TRBV5-1 with TRBJ2-2, with D perhaps TRBD2 (6 bases). Between the trimmed V and J ends, which lost 4 bases and 4 bases, there was a span of 14 bases. The CDR3 is 15 residues long. The germline V gene encodes CDR1 SGHRS and CDR2 YFSETQ. In DNA, the CDR3 is TGCGCCAGCAGCGGCGGGACGAACCCCACCGGGGAGCTGTTTTTT. This encodes CASSGGTNPTGELFF.